This T cell receptor beta chain was captured in a study of post-analysis software for immune sequencing data. Of note for this clonotype: Its antigen is as yet unknown.

Study observations and caveats: Controls showed lower frequencies than patients for several TRBV segments, and TRBV5-6, TRBV5-1 and TRBV20-1 were among these.

The V end was cut by 1 base, the J end by 8 bases, with 10 bases between. This CDR3 is 14 amino acids long. Germline loops: CDR1 SGHRS, CDR2 YFSETQ. Each TCR beta cDNA library carried unique molecular identifiers. TCRdb processed the PCR reads anew with MiXCR; each CDR3 protein has one entry. Here the sample spans about 200,000 distinct CDR3 sequences, 29% being singletons. This chain links TRBV5-1 with TRBJ1-6, with D tentatively TRBD1 (5 bases). This receptor was identified in a girl aged 2-17 years with multiple sclerosis. Material: blood. The CDR3 nucleotides read TGCGCCAGCAGCTTGAATCCGGGGGATTCACCCCTCCACTTT. Residues: CASSLNPGDSPLHF.